The clone carrying this T cell receptor beta chain came up once. Its antigen is not identified. These data belong to a study of T cell responses to AZD1222 COVID-19 vaccine. Study background: Second-dose groups at about 4 or about 12 weeks were pooled.

The protocol was immunoSEQ multiplex PCR, while the TCRdb copy is restricted to in-frame clones and leaves out a portion. The table has more than 130,000 clones, 90% seen once; the top ten hold around 3.6%. The CDR3 runs to 15 residues. CDR1 and CDR2 from the germline V gene are SGHTA and FQGNSA. V shed 1 base, J shed 9 bases, and the junction held 9 bases outside the gene matches. Study results and limitations: Among vaccine-associated CD4 TCRs, coverage spanned spike, with dominance at 160-218 and 743-854.

Sequencing was performed on peripheral blood, taken on day 0 of AZD1222 vaccination. The J gene is TRBJ2-7, the V gene TRBV7-2; TRBD2 aligns across 10 bases. The source is an adult in good health. The CDR3 region is CASSLEASGSVVQYF. The CDR3 nucleotides read TGTGCCAGCAGCTTAGAGGCTAGCGGGAGCGTGGTGCAGTACTTC.